This T cell receptor beta chain was identified during a study of OX40 agonist ivuxolimab in advanced cancers. Study information: The patients received ivuxolimab by intravenous route every 2 weeks at 0.01 to 10 mg/kg. Partial responses were seen in three patients, one with hepatocellular carcinoma and two with cutaneous melanoma. Study conclusions and caveats: Averaging showed that CD8+ T cells had more expanded clones than CD4+ did. Clonal expansion by week 6 occurred in CD4+ and CD8+ blood T cells (at 0.1 to 3.0 mg/kg).

In regard to this clone: Its antigen is undetermined.

The repertoire was sequenced with immunoSEQ multiplex PCR; TCRdb's copy has only in-frame clones and lacks some. Of tens of thousands of clones in the sample, roughly 87% were seen once. CDR1 is SGHTA and CDR2 is FQGNSA in the germline V gene. Trimming cost V 5 bases and J 10 bases; bases outside gene matches: 16. The CDR3 runs 16 residues. The origin of this receptor is an adult with an advanced solid tumor such as melanoma, head and neck, liver or kidney cancer. V usage is TRBV7-2 and J usage is TRBJ2-1; TRBD2 matches at 8 bases. Sample: CD4+ or CD8+ T cells sorted from blood, taken in a trial of the OX40 agonist ivuxolimab. The CDR3 coding sequence is TGTGCCAGCAGCCCTCCGGGACTAGGCTTAGGACGGGAGCAGTTCTTC. Residues: CASSPPGLGLGREQFF. Using reference TRBV7-2 and TRBJ2-1 for the parts outside the CDR3, the full variable domain is GAGVSQSPSNKVTEKGKDVELRCDPISGHTALYWYRQSLGQGLEFLIYFQGNSAPDKSGLPSDRFSAERTGGSVSTLTIQRTQQEDSAVYLCASSPPGLGLGREQFFGPGTRLTVL.